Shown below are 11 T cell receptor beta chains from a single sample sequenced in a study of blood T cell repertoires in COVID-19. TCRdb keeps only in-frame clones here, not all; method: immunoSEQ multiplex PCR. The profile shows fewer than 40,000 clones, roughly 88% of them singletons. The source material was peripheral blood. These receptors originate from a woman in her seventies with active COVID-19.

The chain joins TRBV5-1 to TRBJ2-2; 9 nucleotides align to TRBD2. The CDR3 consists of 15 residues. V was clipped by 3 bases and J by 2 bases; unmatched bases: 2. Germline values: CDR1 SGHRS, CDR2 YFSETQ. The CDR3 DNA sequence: TGCGCCAGCAGCTCACTAGCGGGCAACACCGGGGAGCTGTTTTTT. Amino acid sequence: CASSSLAGNTGELFF. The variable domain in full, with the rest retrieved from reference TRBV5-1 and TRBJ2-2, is KAGVTQTPRYLIKTRGQQVTLSCSPISGHRSVSWYQQTPGQGLQFLFEYFSETQRNKGNFPGRFSGRQFSNSRSEMNVSTLELGDSALYLCASSSLAGNTGELFFGEGSRLTVL.

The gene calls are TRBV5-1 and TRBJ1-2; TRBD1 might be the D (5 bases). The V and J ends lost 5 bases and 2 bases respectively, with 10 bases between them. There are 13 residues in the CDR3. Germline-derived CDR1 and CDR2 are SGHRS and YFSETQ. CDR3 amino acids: CASSPDRNYGYTF. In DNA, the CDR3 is TGCGCCAGCAGTCCTGACAGAAACTATGGCTACACCTTC.

CDR3 protein: CASSKGHITSNEQYF. CDR3 in DNA: TGTGCCAGCAGCAAGGGACACATCACGTCCAACGAGCAGTACTTC. The rearrangement joins TRBV6-6 to TRBJ2-7; D is perhaps TRBD1 (6 bases). V was clipped by 6 bases and J by 5 bases, with 20 bases between them. Germline values: CDR1 MNHNY, CDR2 SVGAGI (reference sequence). The CDR3 covers 15 residues.

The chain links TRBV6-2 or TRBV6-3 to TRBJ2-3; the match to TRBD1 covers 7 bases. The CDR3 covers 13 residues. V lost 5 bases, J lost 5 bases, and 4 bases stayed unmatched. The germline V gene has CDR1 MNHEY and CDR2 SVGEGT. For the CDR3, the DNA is TGTGCCAGCAGTCGACAGGGAATAGATACGCAGTATTTT. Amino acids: CASSRQGIDTQYF.

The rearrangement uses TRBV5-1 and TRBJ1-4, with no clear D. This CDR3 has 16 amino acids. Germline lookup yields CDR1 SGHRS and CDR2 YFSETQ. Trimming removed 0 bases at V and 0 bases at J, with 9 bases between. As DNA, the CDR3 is TGCGCCAGCAGCTTGGCTACGGGAGCAACTAATGAAAAACTGTTTTTT. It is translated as CASSLATGATNEKLFF.

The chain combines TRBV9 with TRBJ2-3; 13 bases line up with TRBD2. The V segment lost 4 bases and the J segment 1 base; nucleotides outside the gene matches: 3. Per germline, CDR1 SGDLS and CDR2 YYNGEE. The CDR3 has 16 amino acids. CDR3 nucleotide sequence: TGTGCCAGCAGCCCAGGACTAGCGGGGGGCACAGATACGCAGTATTTT. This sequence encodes CASSPGLAGGTDTQYF.

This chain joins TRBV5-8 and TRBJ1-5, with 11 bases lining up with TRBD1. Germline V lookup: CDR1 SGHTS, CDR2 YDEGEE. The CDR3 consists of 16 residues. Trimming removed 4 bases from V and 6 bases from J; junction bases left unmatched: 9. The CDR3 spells CASSPFQGQGVQPQHF. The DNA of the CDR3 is TGTGCCAGCAGCCCGTTTCAGGGACAGGGGGTTCAGCCCCAGCATTTT. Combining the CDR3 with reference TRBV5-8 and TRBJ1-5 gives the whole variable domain EAGVTQSPTHLIKTRGQQATLRCSPISGHTSVYWYQQALGLGLQFLLWYDEGEERNRGNFPPRFSGRQFPNYSSELNVNALELEDSALYLCASSPFQGQGVQPQHFGDGTRLSIL.

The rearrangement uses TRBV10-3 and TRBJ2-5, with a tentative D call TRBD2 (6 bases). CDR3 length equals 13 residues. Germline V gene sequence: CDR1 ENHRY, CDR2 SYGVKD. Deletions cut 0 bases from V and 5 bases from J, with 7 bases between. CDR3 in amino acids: CAISESRDETQYF. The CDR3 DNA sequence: TGTGCCATCAGTGAGTCGCGGGACGAGACCCAGTACTTC.

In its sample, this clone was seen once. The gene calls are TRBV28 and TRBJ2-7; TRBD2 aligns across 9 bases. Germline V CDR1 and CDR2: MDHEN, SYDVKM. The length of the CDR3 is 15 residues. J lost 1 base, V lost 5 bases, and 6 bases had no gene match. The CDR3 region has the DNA TGTGCCAGCAGTCTCAGCGGGGGGCCATCCTACGAGCAGTACTTC. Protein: CASSLSGGPSYEQYF.

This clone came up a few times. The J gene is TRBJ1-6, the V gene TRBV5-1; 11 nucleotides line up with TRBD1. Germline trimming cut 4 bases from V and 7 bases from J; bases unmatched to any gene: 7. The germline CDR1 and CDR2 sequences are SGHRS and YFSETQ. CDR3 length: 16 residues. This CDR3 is CASSRGQGAKNSPLHF. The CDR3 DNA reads TGCGCCAGCAGCAGAGGACAGGGGGCGAAGAATTCACCCCTCCACTTT.

The CDR3 sequence is CASSQFGNTETQYF. The CDR3 region has the DNA TGTGCCAGCAGCCAATTCGGTAATACCGAGACCCAGTACTTC. The V and J genes are TRBV3-1 (or the pseudogene TRBV3-2) and TRBJ2-5; D is undetermined. V lost 2 bases and J lost 5, with 12 bases in between. This CDR3 has 14 residues. Germline CDR1 and CDR2: LGHDT and YNNKEL (reference sequence).